This T cell receptor beta chain was identified in a study of T cells in Graves' hyperthyroidism and ophthalmopathy (dated by TCRdb to the late 2010s). Concerning the study at large: Peripheral blood was sampled at the time of initial diagnosis, prior to any treatment. A discovery cohort of about 96 patients, about 44 with Graves' ophthalmopathy and under 60 with stable Graves' hyperthyroidism, was used to find distinguishing TCR V-J signatures. The approximately 100 discovery patients were randomly divided into training and test sets at a 7:3 ratio. According to the paper, TCR Vbeta CDR3 sequencing was carried out on 135 peripheral blood samples, which came from over 40 ophthalmopathy, some 73 hyperthyroidism and roughly 17 progressor patients. In several Graves' hyperthyroidism patients, the study also compared T-cell repertoires from thyroid tissue with T-cell repertoires from blood. Prospective prediction of ophthalmopathy was tested in an independent validation cohort of 18 to 20 hyperthyroidism patients and 15 to 17 patients who later progressed to ophthalmopathy. Following sampling, methimazole starting at 30 mg daily was given to hyperthyroidism patients, and high-dose intravenous methylprednisolone was given to ophthalmopathy patients. The research as a whole found: A 13 V-J signature model separated ophthalmopathy from stable hyperthyroidism, with around 88% sensitivity and roughly 84% specificity in cross-validation and 80%/75% in testing. Most expanded thyroid clonotypes (frequency above 0.001) were also found in blood, which suggests that blood repertoires may mirror thyroid immune responses. In validation, the model predicted progression to ophthalmopathy with over 60% sensitivity and 72.22% specificity, a median of about six months before onset. Sample size was not statistically predetermined, and blinding of investigators to group allocation was not performed.

Based on the germline V gene (reference sequence), the CDR1 and CDR2 sequences are LNHNV and YYDKDF. Relative to germline, V is 2 bases shorter and J is 3 bases shorter, with 10 bases between their ends. The cysteine opens and the phenylalanine closes a CDR3 of 14 amino acids. Only the CDR3 portion is preserved as DNA: 42 bases, with reading frame beginning at the first base. Ophthalmopathy patients had moderately to severely active disease, Clinical Activity Score of at least 3, NOSPECS grade of at least 4, and duration under 3 months. Any patient with an uncontrolled infection, another autoimmune disease, pregnancy or lactation was excluded. Clinical symptoms, serum thyroxine and TRAb, thyroid ultrasound, and orbital computed tomography formed the basis for the diagnoses. PBMCs were isolated from more than 9 ml of fresh peripheral blood by Ficoll-Paque density gradient centrifugation. Total RNA was extracted using Trizol reagent, and RNA quality was assessed on an Agilent 2100 Bioanalyzer.

The TCR beta CDR3 regions were amplified from the RNA transcripts. The first round of RT-PCR for the TCR CDR3 was performed with the HTBI primer set and the Qiagen OneStep RT-PCR kit. A second multiplex PCR round built the libraries, followed by size selection and purification. Sequencing of the libraries was done on an Illumina HiSeq2000 using paired-end 100 bp reads. Per the authors' processing: SOAPnuke was used to process the raw data, with reads discarded if the reads contained adapters or uncalled bases, had a mean Phred below 15, or lacked an exact constant-primer or identifier match. COPE v1.2.5 was used to merge high-quality paired reads, and clonotypes were defined as unique nucleotide sequences. MiTCR v1.1 was used to align the clonotypes against IMGT TRBV, TRBD and TRBJ reference segments. Only V-J combinations with frequency above 0.0001, covering 99% to 99.2% of repertoires, were analysed. The TCS score was defined as F50 (clonal expansion) divided by E x V (chaos), with BLOSUM62-based TCRdist calculated between CDR3 peptides within each V-J. Welch's t-statistics and random forest reduced roughly 530 V-J features to 13, which were used in a naive Bayes classifier (R e1071). Starting from the raw public reads, TCRdb applied fastp trimming at Q25, assembled clones with MiXCR and retained in-frame beta chains. Entries are consolidated by CDR3 protein sequence, retaining the most common genes and DNA. The V and J calls come from TCRdb's annotation, not from the publication. Within this sample are a few hundred thousand distinct CDR3 sequences, with 15% to 20% of them counted one time only. Approximately 32% of the sample goes to the ten largest clones.

This clonotype has a count of ten or more. Which antigen it targets is not known. No qualities accompany the bases; no much larger clone lies one base away. The chain is assembled from TRBV15 and TRBJ1-2, with the identity of the D gene unclear. This clonotype was obtained from a woman in her 30s with Graves' ophthalmopathy. Sequenced: blood. The sequenced DNA: TGTGCCACCAGCAGACCAGCAGGATACTATGGCTACACCTTC. Its protein reads: CATSRPAGYYGYTF.